This T cell receptor beta chain was found in a study of blood T cell repertoires in COVID-19. V was clipped by 5 bases and J by 0 bases, with 18 bases between them. Germline V CDR1 and CDR2: SGHVS, FQNEAQ. The length of the CDR3 is 17 residues. The data were produced by immunoSEQ multiplex PCR, yet TCRdb's version contains in-frame clones alone and is incomplete. Here the sample spans over 350,000 clones, roughly nine tenths being singletons. The sample consisted of PBMCs or T cells enriched from blood (not recorded which). This clonotype was sampled from a woman aged 40 to 49 who had been exposed to COVID-19. The chain uses TRBV7-8 and TRBJ2-3; D is perhaps TRBD1 (6 bases). This CDR3 is CASSLRTGSTSTDTQYF. The CDR3 DNA follows: TGTGCCAGCAGCCTCCGAACAGGGTCTACTAGCACAGATACGCAGTATTTT.